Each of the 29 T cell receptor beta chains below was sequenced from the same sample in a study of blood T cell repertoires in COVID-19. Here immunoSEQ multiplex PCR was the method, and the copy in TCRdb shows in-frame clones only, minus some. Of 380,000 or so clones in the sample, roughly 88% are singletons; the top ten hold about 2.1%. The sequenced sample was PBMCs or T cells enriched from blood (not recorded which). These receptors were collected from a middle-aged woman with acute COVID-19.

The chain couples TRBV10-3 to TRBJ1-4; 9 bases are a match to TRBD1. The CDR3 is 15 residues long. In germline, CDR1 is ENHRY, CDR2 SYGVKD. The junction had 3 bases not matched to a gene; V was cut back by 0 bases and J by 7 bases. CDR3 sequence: CAISESRDRVEKLFF. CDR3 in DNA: TGTGCCATCAGTGAGTCCAGGGACAGGGTTGAAAAACTGTTTTTT.

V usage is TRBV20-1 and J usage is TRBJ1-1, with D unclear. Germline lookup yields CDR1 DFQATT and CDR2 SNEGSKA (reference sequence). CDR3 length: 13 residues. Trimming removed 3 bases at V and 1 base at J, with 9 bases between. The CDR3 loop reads CSASGDKNTEAFF. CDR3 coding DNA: TGCAGTGCTAGTGGAGACAAGAACACTGAAGCTTTCTTT.

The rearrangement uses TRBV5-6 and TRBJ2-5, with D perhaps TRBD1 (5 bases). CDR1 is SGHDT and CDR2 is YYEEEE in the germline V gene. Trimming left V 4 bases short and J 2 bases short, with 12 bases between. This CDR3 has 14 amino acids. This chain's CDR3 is CASSPRQPQETQYF. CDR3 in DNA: TGTGCCAGCAGCCCAAGACAGCCACAAGAGACCCAGTACTTC.

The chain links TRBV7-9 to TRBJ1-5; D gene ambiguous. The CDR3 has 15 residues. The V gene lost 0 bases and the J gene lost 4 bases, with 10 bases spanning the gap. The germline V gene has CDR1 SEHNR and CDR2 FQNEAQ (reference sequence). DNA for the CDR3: TGTGCCAGCAGCTTAGCCGGGTCCTCAAATCAGCCCCAGCATTTT. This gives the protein CASSLAGSSNQPQHF.

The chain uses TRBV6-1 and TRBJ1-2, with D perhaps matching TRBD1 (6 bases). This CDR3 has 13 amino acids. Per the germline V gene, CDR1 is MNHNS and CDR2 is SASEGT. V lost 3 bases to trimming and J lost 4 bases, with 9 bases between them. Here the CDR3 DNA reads TGTGCCAGCAGTGACCAGGGGCTCTATGGCTACACCTTC. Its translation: CASSDQGLYGYTF.

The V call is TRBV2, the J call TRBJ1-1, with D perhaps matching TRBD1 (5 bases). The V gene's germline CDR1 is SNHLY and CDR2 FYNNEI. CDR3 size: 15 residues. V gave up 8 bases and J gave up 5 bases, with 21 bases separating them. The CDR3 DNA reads TGTGCCAGCTCAAGAGGCGGCAGGGAGGTAACTGAAGCTTTCTTT. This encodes CASSRGGREVTEAFF.

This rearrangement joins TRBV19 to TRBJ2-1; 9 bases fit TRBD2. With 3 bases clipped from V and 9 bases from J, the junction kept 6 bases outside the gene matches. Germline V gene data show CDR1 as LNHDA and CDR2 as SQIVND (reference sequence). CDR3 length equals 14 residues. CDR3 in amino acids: CASSIIRGGVEQFF. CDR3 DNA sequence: TGTGCCAGTAGTATCATTCGCGGGGGGGTTGAGCAGTTCTTC.

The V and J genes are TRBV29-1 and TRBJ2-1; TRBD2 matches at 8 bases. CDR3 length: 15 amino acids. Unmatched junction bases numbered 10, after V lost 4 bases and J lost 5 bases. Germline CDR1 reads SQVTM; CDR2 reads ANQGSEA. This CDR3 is CSVALSGALNNEQFF. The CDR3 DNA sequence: TGCAGCGTTGCCCTTAGCGGGGCGCTTAACAATGAGCAGTTCTTC.

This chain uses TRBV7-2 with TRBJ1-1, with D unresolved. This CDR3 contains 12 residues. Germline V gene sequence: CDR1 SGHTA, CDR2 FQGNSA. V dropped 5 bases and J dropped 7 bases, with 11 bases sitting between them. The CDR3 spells CASSGWEGEAFF. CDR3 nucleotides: TGTGCCAGCAGCGGCTGGGAGGGTGAAGCTTTCTTT.

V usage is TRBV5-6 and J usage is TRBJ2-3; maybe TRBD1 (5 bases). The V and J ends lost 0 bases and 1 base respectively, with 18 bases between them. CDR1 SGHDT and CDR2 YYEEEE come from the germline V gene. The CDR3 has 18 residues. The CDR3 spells CASSLVLGKGKRTDTQYF. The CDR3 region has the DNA TGTGCCAGCAGCTTGGTCTTAGGGAAGGGGAAGCGCACAGATACGCAGTATTTT.

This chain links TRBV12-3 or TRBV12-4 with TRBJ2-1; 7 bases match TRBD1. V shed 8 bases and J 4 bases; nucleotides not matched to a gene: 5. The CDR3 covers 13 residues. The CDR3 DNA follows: TGTGCCAGCGGGGGACAGATGTACAATGAGCAGTTCTTC. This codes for CASGGQMYNEQFF.

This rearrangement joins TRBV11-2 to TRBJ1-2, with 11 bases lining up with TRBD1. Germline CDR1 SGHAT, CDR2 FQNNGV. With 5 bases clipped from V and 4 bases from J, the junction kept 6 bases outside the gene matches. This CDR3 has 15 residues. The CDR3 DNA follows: TGTGCCAGCAGCCCTCTCGGGACAGGGGGCTATGGCTACACCTTC. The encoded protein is CASSPLGTGGYGYTF.

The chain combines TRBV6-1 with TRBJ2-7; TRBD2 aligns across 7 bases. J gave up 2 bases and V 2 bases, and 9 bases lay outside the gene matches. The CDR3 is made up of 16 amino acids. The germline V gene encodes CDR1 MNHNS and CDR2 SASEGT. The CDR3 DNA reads TGTGCCAGCAGTGAAATGTGGCGGGCGGGGGCCTACGAGCAGTACTTC. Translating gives CASSEMWRAGAYEQYF.

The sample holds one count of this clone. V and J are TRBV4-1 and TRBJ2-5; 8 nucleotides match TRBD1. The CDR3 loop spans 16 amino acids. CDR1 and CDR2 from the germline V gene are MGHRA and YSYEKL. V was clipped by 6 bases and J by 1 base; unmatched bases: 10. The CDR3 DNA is TGCGCCAGCAGATACGAACAGGGGGGTTCCCAAGAGACCCAGTACTTC. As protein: CASRYEQGGSQETQYF.

In nucleotides, the CDR3 is TGTGCCAGCAGCCAACCCGGGACTAGATACAATGAGCAGTTCTTC. It encodes CASSQPGTRYNEQFF. The chain has TRBV6-5 and TRBJ2-1; 8 bases match TRBD2. This CDR3 is 15 amino acids long. Germline V gene sequence: CDR1 MNHEY, CDR2 SVGAGI. J gave up 4 bases and V 6 bases, and 8 bases lay outside the gene matches.

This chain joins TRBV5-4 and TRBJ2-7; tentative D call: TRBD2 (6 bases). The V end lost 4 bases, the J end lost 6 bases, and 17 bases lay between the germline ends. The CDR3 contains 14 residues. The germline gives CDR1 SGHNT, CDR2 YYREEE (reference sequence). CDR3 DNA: TGTGCCAGCAGCCCCGATTTTGAGGGAGGCGAGCAGTACTTC. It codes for CASSPDFEGGEQYF.

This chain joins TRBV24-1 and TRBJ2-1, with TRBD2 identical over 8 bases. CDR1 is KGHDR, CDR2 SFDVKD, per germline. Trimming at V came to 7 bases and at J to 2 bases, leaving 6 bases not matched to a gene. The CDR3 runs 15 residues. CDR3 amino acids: CATRGNGGAYNEQFF. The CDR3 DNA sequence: TGTGCCACCAGGGGAAACGGGGGGGCCTACAATGAGCAGTTCTTC.

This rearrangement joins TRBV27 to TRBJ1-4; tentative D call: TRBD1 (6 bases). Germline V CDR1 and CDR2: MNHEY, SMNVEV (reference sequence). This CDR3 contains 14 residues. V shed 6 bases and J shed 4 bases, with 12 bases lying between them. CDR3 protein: CASRSTGFNEKLFF. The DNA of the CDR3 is TGTGCCAGCAGGTCGACAGGATTTAATGAAAAACTGTTTTTT.

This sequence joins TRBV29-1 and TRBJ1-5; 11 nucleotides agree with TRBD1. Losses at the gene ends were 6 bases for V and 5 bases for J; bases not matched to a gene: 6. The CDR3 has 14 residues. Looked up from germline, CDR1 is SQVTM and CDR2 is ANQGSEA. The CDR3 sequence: CSVGDRGADQPQHF. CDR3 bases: TGCAGCGTGGGGGACAGGGGGGCGGATCAGCCCCAGCATTTT. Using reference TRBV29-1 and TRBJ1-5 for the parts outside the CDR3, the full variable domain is SAVISQKPSRDICQRGTSLTIQCQVDSQVTMMFWYRQQPGQSLTLIATANQGSEATYESGFVIDKFPISRPNLTFSTLTVSNMSPEDSSIYLCSVGDRGADQPQHFGDGTRLSIL.

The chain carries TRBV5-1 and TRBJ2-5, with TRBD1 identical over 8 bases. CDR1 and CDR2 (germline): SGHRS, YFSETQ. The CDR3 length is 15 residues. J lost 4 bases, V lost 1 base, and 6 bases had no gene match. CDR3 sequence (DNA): TGCGCCAGCAGCTTGACCAGGGGGCCGGGAGAGACCCAGTACTTC. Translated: CASSLTRGPGETQYF.

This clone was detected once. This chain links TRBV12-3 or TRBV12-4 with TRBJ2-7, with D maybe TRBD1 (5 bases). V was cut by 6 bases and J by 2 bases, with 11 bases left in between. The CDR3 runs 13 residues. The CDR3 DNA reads TGTGCCAGCAGCCCCACAGGAACCTACGAGCAGTACTTC. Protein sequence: CASSPTGTYEQYF.

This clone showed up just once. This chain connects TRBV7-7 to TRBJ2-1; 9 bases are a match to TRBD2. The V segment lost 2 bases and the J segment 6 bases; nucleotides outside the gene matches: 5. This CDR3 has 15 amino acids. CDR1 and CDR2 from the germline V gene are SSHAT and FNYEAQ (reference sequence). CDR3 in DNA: TGTGCCAGCAGCTTAAACCGCGGGGGGGCCAATGAGCAGTTCTTC. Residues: CASSLNRGGANEQFF.

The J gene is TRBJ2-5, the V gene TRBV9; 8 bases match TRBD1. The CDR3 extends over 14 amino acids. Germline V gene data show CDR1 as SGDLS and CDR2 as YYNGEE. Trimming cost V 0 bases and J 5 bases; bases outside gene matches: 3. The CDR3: CASSVAYRGETQYF. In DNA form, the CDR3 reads TGTGCCAGCAGCGTAGCTTACAGGGGGGAGACCCAGTACTTC.

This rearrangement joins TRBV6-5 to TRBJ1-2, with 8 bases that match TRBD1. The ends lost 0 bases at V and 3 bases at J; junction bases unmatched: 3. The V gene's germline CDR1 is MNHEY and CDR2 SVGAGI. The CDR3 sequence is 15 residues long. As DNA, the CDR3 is TGTGCCAGCAGTTACTCGACAGGGGTTCACTATGGCTACACCTTC. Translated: CASSYSTGVHYGYTF.

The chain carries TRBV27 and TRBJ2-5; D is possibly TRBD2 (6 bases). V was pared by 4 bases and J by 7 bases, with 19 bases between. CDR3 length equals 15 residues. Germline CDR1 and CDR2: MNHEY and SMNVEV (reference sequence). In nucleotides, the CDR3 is TGTGCCAGCAGTTCCACGGGCGCGGGGAGGTCGACCCAGTACTTC. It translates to CASSSTGAGRSTQYF.

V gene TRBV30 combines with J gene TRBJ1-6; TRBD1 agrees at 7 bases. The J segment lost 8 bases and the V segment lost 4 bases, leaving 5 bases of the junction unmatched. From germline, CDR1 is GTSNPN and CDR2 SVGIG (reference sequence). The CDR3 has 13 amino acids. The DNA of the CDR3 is TGTGCCTGGACAGGGACAGCCGATTCACCCCTCCACTTT. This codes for CAWTGTADSPLHF.

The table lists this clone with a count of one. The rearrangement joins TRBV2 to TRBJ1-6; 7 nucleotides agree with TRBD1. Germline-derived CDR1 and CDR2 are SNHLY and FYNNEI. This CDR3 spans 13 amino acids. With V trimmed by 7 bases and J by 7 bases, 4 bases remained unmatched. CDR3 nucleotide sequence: TGTGCCAGCAACGACAGGGAGAATTCACCCCTCCACTTT. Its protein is CASNDRENSPLHF.

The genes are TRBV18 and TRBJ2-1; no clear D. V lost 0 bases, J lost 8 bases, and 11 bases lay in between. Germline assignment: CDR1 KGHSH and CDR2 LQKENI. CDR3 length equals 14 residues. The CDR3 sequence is CASSPPQRSDEQFF. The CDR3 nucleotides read TGTGCCAGCTCACCACCCCAGAGAAGCGATGAGCAGTTCTTC. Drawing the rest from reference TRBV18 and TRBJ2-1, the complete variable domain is NAGVMQNPRHLVRRRGQEARLRCSPMKGHSHVYWYRQLPEEGLKFMVYLQKENIIDESGMPKERFSAEFPKEGPSILRIQQVVRGDSAAYFCASSPPQRSDEQFFGPGTRLTVL.

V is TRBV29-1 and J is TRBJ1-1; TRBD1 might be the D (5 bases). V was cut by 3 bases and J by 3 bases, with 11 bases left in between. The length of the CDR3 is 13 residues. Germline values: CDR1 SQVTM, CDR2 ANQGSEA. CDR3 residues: CSVDLQGDTEAFF. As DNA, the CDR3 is TGCAGCGTTGATTTGCAGGGCGACACTGAAGCTTTCTTT.